This T cell receptor (beta chain) was documented in a study of blood T cell repertoires in COVID-19. The ends lost 7 bases at V and 3 bases at J; junction bases unmatched: 8. This CDR3 is built from 15 residues. Germline CDR1 and CDR2: MDHEN and SYDVKM. In its sample, this clone was seen a few times. Generated by immunoSEQ multiplex PCR, the TCRdb table keeps only in-frame clones and is missing some. The sample lists approximately 200,000 clones, approximately 84% seen once, with around 3.1% in the top ten. V is TRBV28 and J is TRBJ2-1, with 8 bases aligning to TRBD2. The sequence was obtained from a woman in her 30s who had recovered from COVID-19. The sample taken for sequencing was peripheral blood. CDR3 coding DNA: TGTGCCAGCACCCCTGGGGGACTAGACTACAATGAGCAGTTCTTC. This codes for CASTPGGLDYNEQFF.